These 16 T cell receptor beta chains share one sample of origin, sequenced in a study of T cells in Graves' hyperthyroidism and ophthalmopathy. The investigators amplified TCR beta CDR3 regions from RNA transcripts. First-round RT-PCR of the TCR CDR3 relied on the HTBI primer set. Using its own MiXCR run on the multiplex PCR reads, TCRdb lists one record per CDR3 protein. The sample has 300,000 or so distinct CDR3 sequences; about a sixth are singletons. Sequenced: blood. The source of these receptors is a woman in her sixties or seventies with Graves' ophthalmopathy.

The table lists this clonotype with many counts. The chain joins TRBV2 to TRBJ1-5; D is unresolved. V was shortened by 3 bases and J by 15 bases, with 12 bases between the two germline ends. Looked up from germline, CDR1 is SNHLY and CDR2 is FYNNEI. The CDR3 is 11 amino acids. CDR3 coding DNA: TGTGCCAGCAGTGAGGGAGGTTTGTCGCATTTT. Translated, it gives CASSEGGLSHF.

This rearrangement joins TRBV5-1 to TRBJ1-5, with D tentatively TRBD1 (6 bases). This CDR3 region has 15 residues. The V gene's germline CDR1 is SGHRS and CDR2 YFSETQ. The V end lost 3 bases, the J end lost 3 bases, and 13 bases lay between the germline ends. This CDR3 reads CASSYLGGANQPQHF. For the CDR3, the DNA is TGCGCCAGCAGCTACCTCGGGGGGGCCAATCAGCCCCAGCATTTT.

This clonotype was counted between two and nine times. This chain connects TRBV20-1 to TRBJ1-1; no definite D call. The CDR3 is 13 residues long. V lost 6 bases, J lost 0 bases, and 11 bases lay in between. The germline V gene has CDR1 DFQATT and CDR2 SNEGSKA (reference sequence). As DNA, the CDR3 is TGCAGTGCGCCGCGGGAGCTGAACACTGAAGCTTTCTTT. Translation: CSAPRELNTEAFF.

The table lists this clonotype with many counts. This chain joins TRBV28 and TRBJ2-7; D is perhaps TRBD1 or TRBD2 (5 bases each). The V end was cut by 8 bases, the J end by 0 bases, with 8 bases between. The V gene's germline CDR1 is MDHEN and CDR2 SYDVKM. The CDR3 extends over 12 amino acids. As DNA, the CDR3 is TGTGCCAGCGGGACGGGCTCCTACGAGCAGTACTTC. This codes for CASGTGSYEQYF.

This clonotype has at least ten counts. The chain couples TRBV27 to TRBJ2-3, with a tentative D call TRBD2 (5 bases). CDR1 is MNHEY, CDR2 SMNVEV, per germline (reference sequence). Trimming took off 10 bases at V and 6 bases at J, with 20 bases between the two ends. This CDR3 is built from 14 residues. CDR3 loop: CATLRGGPGDTQYF. The DNA of the CDR3 is TGTGCCACTCTCCGTGGAGGTCCGGGCGATACGCAGTATTTT.

This clonotype occurred many times. The CDR3 protein is CASSLDSSTQYF. The CDR3 DNA reads TGTGCCAGCAGCTTAGATTCCTCGACCCAGTACTTC. The chain employs TRBV7-8 and TRBJ2-5, with D hard to call. V was pared by 1 base and J by 7 bases, with 7 bases between. Germline CDR1 and CDR2: SGHVS and FQNEAQ. CDR3 length: 12 amino acids. Complete variable domain (other parts from reference TRBV7-8 and TRBJ2-5): GAGVSQSPRYKVAKRGQDVALRCDPISGHVSLFWYQQALGQGPEFLTYFQNEAQLDKSGLPSDRFFAERPEGSVSTLKIQRTQQEDSAVYLCASSLDSSTQYFGPGTRLLVL.

The chain carries TRBV7-9 and TRBJ1-5; D is undetermined. Germline assignment: CDR1 SEHNR and CDR2 FQNEAQ (reference sequence). The V gene lost 3 bases and the J gene lost 3 bases, with 9 bases spanning the gap. CDR3 length: 14 amino acids. CDR3 in amino acids: CASSLPGYNQPQHF. For the CDR3, the DNA is TGTGCCAGCAGCTTGCCAGGTTACAATCAGCCCCAGCATTTT.

This clonotype showed up many times. The rearrangement links TRBV10-3 to TRBJ2-1, with 16 bases aligning to TRBD2. This CDR3 spans 17 amino acids. The ends lost 4 bases at V and 6 bases at J; junction bases unmatched: 6. CDR1 and CDR2 from the germline V gene are ENHRY and SYGVKD. The DNA for the CDR3 is TGTGCCATCAGTGGCGGGACTAGCGGGAGGGCAGGCAATGAGCAGTTCTTC. Its translation is CAISGGTSGRAGNEQFF.

This clonotype was seen repeatedly, ten times or more. This chain's CDR3 is CASSLTGLSKGYTF. DNA of the CDR3: TGTGCCAGCAGCTTGACAGGGCTCTCGAAGGGCTACACCTTC. This chain links TRBV7-2 with TRBJ1-2; 7 nucleotides align to TRBD1. The CDR3 is made up of 14 amino acids. V was pared by 3 bases and J by 8 bases, with 9 bases of the junction left unmatched. CDR1 and CDR2 (germline): SGHTA, FQGNSA.

This clonotype was counted ten times or more. This sequence joins TRBV5-6 and TRBJ2-7; no clear D. Germline V gene sequence: CDR1 SGHDT, CDR2 YYEEEE. The V gene lost 1 base and the J gene lost 6 bases, with 8 bases spanning the gap. The CDR3 loop spans 12 amino acids. CDR3: CASSLFGFEQYF. Written as DNA, the CDR3 is TGTGCCAGCAGCTTGTTCGGGTTCGAGCAGTACTTC. The full variable domain, in which reference TRBV5-6 and TRBJ2-7 provide the parts outside the CDR3, is DAGVTQSPTHLIKTRGQQVTLRCSPKSGHDTVSWYQQALGQGPQFIFQYYEEEERQRGNFPDRFSGHQFPNYSSELNVNALLLGDSALYLCASSLFGFEQYFGPGTRLTVT.

This clonotype was recorded many times. The rearrangement joins TRBV5-1 to TRBJ2-2; D is unresolved. This CDR3 has 13 residues. Trimming removed 2 bases at V and 5 bases at J, with 7 bases between. CDR1 SGHRS and CDR2 YFSETQ come from the germline V gene. The CDR3 protein is CASSLDGTGELFF. The CDR3 DNA reads TGCGCCAGCAGCTTAGACGGGACCGGGGAGCTGTTTTTT.

The rearrangement joins TRBV5-8 to TRBJ2-7, with 7 bases matching TRBD2. The J segment lost 3 bases and the V segment lost 0 bases, leaving 15 bases of the junction unmatched. Looked up from germline, CDR1 is SGHTS and CDR2 is YDEGEE. The CDR3 covers 18 residues. CDR3 coding DNA: TGTGCCAGCAGCTTGGGAGTTTGGAGGGGAGGGAGGGACTACGAGCAGTACTTC. Translating gives CASSLGVWRGGRDYEQYF.

In its sample, this clonotype was seen many times. The chain uses TRBV2 and TRBJ2-3; TRBD1 matches at 9 bases. V shed 7 bases and J 2 bases; nucleotides not matched to a gene: 4. The CDR3 loop spans 14 amino acids. CDR1 and CDR2 from the germline V gene are SNHLY and FYNNEI. CDR3 amino acids: CASMRDRDTDTQYF. As DNA, the CDR3 is TGTGCCAGCATGCGGGACAGGGACACAGATACGCAGTATTTT.

The chain's CDR3 is CASRLAGQGYSPLHF. CDR3 nucleotide sequence: TGTGCCAGCAGACTAGCCGGACAGGGATATTCACCCCTCCACTTT. The V call is TRBV6-1, the J call TRBJ1-6, with 8 bases matching TRBD1. The CDR3 is 15 amino acids. With 6 bases clipped from V and 8 bases from J, the junction kept 9 bases outside the gene matches. The germline V gene encodes CDR1 MNHNS and CDR2 SASEGT.

In regard to this clonotype: Possible read error: a much larger clone is one base away. The chain couples TRBV6-2 or TRBV6-3 to TRBJ2-7; a weak D match, TRBD2 (7 bases). The CDR3 loop spans 14 amino acids. V was pared by 7 bases and J by 7 bases, with 20 bases between. Germline CDR1 is MNHEY and CDR2 is SVGEGT. The CDR3 spells CASTRGASDNEQYF. The CDR3 bases are TGTGCCAGCACCCGGGGGGCTAGCGACAATGAGCAGTACTTC.

This clonotype has at least ten counts. The chain links TRBV7-2 to TRBJ1-1, with 9 bases that match TRBD1. The V gene's germline CDR1 is SGHTA and CDR2 FQGNSA. This CDR3 has 14 residues. Unmatched junction bases numbered 3, after V lost 6 bases and J lost 1 base. CDR3 DNA sequence: TGTGCCAGCAGACGACAGGGGGGGAACACTGAAGCTTTCTTT. Its protein product is CASRRQGGNTEAFF.